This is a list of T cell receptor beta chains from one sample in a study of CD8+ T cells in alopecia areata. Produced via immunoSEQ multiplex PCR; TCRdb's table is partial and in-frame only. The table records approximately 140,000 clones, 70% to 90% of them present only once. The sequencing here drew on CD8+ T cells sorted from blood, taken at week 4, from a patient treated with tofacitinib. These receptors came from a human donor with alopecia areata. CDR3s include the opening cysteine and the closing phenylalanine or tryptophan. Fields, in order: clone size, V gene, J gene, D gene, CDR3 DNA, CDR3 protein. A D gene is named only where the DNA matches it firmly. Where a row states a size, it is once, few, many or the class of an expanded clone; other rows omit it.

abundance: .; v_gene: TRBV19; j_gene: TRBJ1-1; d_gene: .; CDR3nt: TGTGCCTGCTCCCCTCGAGAGGGACAACTTAACACTGAAGCTTTCTTT; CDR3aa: CACSPREGQLNTEAFF
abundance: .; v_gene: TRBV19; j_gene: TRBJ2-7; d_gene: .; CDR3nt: TGTGCCAGTAGCCATCCTGGACTACCGTACGAGCAGTACTTC; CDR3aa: CASSHPGLPYEQYF
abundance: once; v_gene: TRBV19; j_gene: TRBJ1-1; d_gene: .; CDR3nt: TGTGCCAGTAGTAGACAGGAGAACACTGAAGCTTTCTTT; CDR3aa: CASSRQENTEAFF
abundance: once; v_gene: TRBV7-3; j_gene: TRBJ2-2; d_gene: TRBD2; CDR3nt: TGTGCCAGCAGCCCGCGGACTAGCGGGACCGTGTCCGGGGAGCTGTTTTTT; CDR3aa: CASSPRTSGTVSGELFF
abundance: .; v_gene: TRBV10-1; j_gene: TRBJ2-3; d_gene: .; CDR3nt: TGCGCCAGCAGCCCAGGGAACCCCACAGATACGCAGTATTTT; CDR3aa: CASSPGNPTDTQYF
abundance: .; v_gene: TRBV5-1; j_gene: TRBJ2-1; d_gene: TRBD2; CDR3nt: TGCGCCAGCAGCCTGGGACTAGCGAACTACAATGAGCAGTTCTTC; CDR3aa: CASSLGLANYNEQFF
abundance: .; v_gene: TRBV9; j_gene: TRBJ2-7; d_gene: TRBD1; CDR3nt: TGTGCCAGCAGCGTACAAGGGACAGGGGACGAGCAGTACTTC; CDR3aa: CASSVQGTGDEQYF
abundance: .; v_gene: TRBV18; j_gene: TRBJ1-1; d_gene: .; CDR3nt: TGTGCCAGCTCACCGCGGGACACTGAAGCTTTCTTT; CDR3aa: CASSPRDTEAFF
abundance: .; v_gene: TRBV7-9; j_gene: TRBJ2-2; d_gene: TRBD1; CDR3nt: TGTGCCAGCAGCCCCCCCGGGACAGCGAACACCGGGGAGCTGTTTTTT; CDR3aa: CASSPPGTANTGELFF
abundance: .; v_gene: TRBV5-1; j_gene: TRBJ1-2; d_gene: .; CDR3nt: TGCGCCAGCAGCCCGCCAGCGAACTATGGCTACACCTTC; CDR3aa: CASSPPANYGYTF
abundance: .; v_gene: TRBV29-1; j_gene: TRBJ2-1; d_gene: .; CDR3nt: TGCAGCGTTCAGGCGGAGGGGCAGTTCTTC; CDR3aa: CSVQAEGQFF
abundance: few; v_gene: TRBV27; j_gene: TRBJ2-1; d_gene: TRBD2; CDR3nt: TGTGCCAGCAGTTTGGGCGGGAGGGCCGGAGATGAGCAGTTCTTC; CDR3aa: CASSLGGRAGDEQFF